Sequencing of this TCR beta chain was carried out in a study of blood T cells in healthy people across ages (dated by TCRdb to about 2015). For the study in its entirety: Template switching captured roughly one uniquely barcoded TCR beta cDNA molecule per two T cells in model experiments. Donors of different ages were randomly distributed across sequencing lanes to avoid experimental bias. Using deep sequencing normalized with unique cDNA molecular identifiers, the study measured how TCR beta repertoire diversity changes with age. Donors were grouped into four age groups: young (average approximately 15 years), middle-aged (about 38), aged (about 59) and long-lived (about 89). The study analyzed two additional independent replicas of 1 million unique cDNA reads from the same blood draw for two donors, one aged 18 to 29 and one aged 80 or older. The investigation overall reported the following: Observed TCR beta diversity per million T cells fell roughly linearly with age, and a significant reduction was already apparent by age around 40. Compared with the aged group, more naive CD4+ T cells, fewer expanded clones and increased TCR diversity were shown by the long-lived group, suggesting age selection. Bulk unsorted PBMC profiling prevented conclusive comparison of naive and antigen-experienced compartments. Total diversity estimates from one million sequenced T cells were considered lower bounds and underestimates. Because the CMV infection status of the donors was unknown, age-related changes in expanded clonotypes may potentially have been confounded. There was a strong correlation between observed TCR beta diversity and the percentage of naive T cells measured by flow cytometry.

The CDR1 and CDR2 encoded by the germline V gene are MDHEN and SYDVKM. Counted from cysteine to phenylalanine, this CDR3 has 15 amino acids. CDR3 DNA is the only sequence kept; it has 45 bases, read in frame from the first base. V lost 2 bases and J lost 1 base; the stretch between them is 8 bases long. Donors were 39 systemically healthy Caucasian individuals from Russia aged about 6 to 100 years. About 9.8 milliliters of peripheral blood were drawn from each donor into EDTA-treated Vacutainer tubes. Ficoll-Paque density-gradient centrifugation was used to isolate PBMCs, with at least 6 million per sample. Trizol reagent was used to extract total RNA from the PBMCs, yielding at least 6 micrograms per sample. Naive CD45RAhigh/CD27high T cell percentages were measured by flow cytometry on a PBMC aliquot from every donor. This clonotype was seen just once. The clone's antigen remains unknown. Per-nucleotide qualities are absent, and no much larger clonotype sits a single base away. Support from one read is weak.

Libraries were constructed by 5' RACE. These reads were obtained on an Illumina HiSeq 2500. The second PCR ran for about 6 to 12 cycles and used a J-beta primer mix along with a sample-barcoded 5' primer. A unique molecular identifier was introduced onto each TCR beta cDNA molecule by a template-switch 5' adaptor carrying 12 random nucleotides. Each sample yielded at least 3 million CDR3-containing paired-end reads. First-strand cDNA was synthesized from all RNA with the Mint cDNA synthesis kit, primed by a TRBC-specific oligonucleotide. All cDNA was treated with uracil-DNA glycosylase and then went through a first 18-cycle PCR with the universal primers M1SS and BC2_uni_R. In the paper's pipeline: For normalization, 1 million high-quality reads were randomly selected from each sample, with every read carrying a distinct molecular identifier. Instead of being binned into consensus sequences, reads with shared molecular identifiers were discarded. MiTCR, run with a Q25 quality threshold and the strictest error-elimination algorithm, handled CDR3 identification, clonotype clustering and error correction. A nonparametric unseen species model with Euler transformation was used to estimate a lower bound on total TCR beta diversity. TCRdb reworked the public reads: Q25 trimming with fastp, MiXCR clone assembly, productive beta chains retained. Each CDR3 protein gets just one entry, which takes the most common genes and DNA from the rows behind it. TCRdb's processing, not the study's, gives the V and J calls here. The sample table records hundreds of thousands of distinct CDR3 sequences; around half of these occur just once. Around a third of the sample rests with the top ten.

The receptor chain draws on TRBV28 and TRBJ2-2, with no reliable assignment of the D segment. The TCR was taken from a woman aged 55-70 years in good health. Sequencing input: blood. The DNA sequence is TGTGCCAGCAGTTTACTGCGACAGAACACCGGGGAGCTGTTTTTT. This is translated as CASSLLRQNTGELFF.